The subject of this entry is one TCR beta chain. Autoimmune disease history or systemic immunosuppression was exclusionary. These data originate in a study of OX40 agonist ivuxolimab in advanced cancers. Turning to the study itself: Every 2 weeks, ivuxolimab was infused into the patients intravenously at between 0.01 and 10 mg/kg.

TCRdb's copy holds only in-frame clones and misses some; the assay was immunoSEQ multiplex PCR. This table holds some 70,000 clones, approximately 88% found once. V lost 2 bases and J lost 4; bases outside the gene matches: 2. The CDR3 runs to 15 residues. Per the germline V gene, CDR1 is SGHDN and CDR2 is FVKESK. The material was CD4+ or CD8+ T cells sorted from blood, obtained in a trial of the OX40 agonist ivuxolimab. The receptor comes from an adult with an advanced solid tumor such as melanoma, head and neck, liver or kidney cancer. This chain links TRBV14 with TRBJ2-1; 10 positions match TRBD2. CDR3 sequence (DNA): TGTGCCAGCAGCCAACTAGCGGGAGCTTACAATGAGCAGTTCTTC. Residues: CASSQLAGAYNEQFF. Supplemented by reference TRBV14 and TRBJ2-1, the full variable domain reads EAGVTQFPSHSVIEKGQTVTLRCDPISGHDNLYWYRRVMGKEIKFLLHFVKESKQDESGMPNNRFLAERTGGTYSTLKVQPAELEDSGVYFCASSQLAGAYNEQFFGPGTRLTVL.